The rows below give T cell receptor beta chains drawn from one sample of a study of beta chain features in type 1 diabetes. The protocol was immunoSEQ multiplex PCR, while the TCRdb copy is restricted to in-frame clones and leaves out a portion. The sample yields 450,000 to 550,000 clones, approximately 30% seen once. Sequenced input: naive CD4+ T cells from blood. The source of these receptors is a young man in good health. The CDR3 runs from the conserved cysteine through the conserved F or W. A D gene is named only where the DNA matches it firmly. Clone size is given for some rows only: seen once, a few or many times, or a class if the clone is expanded.

v_call	d_call	clone_size	j_call	cdr3_nt	cdr3_aa
TRBV5-1	-	few	TRBJ2-1	TGCGCCAGCAGCTTGGTGCCGGGGGATAATGAGCAGTTCTTC	CASSLVPGDNEQFF
TRBV9	-	few	TRBJ2-3	TGTGCCAGCAGCGTAGACAGCACAGATACGCAGTATTTT	CASSVDSTDTQYF
TRBV28	-	-	TRBJ1-2	TGTGCCAGCAGTTTACCGGGGACCTATGGCTACACCTTC	CASSLPGTYGYTF
TRBV29-1	-	few	TRBJ2-2	TGCAGCGTTGAACGCCCGTCGAACACCGGGGAGCTGTTTTTT	CSVERPSNTGELFF
TRBV30	-	-	TRBJ1-4	TGTGCCTGGGCAACAGGGACAACTAATGAAAAACTGTTTTTT	CAWATGTTNEKLFF
TRBV5-4	-	few	TRBJ2-5	TGTGCCAGCAGCTTGGGTAGCACCTTAGAGACCCAGTACTTC	CASSLGSTLETQYF
TRBV29-1	-	few	TRBJ2-1	TGCAGCGTTGAGGGTGGCAGGGACGGCATCTCTGAGCAGTTCTTC	CSVEGGRDGISEQFF
TRBV30	-	-	TRBJ2-5	TGTGCCTGGAGTTCCACGCCGGGGGTTGGAGAGACCCAGTACTTC	CAWSSTPGVGETQYF
TRBV7-2	-	few	TRBJ2-7	TGTGCCAGCAGCTTAGGCAGTGACGAGCAGTACTTC	CASSLGSDEQYF
TRBV7-2	-	few	TRBJ2-6	TGTGCCAGCAGCTTACTGGGGGCTGGGGCCAACGTCCTGACTTTC	CASSLLGAGANVLTF
TRBV7-9	TRBD2	-	TRBJ2-5	TGTGCCAGCAGCCGCGGACTAGCGGGCGAGACCCAGTACTTC	CASSRGLAGETQYF
TRBV29-1	-	-	TRBJ1-1	TGCAGCGGTGGGGGACCGGCGAACACTGAAGCTTTCTTT	CSGGGPANTEAFF
TRBV6-5	-	-	TRBJ2-5	TGTGCCAGCAGTTCCGGACGGAGCAGTGCTGAGACCCAGTACTTC	CASSSGRSSAETQYF
TRBV30	TRBD2	few	TRBJ2-5	TGTGCCTGGAGTAAGGCGGGAGGGCACCAAGAGACCCAGTACTTC	CAWSKAGGHQETQYF
TRBV29-1	-	few	TRBJ2-1	TGCAGCGCGTCTTACAATGAGCAGTTCTTC	CSASYNEQFF
TRBV9	TRBD2	few	TRBJ2-7	TGTGCCAGCAGCCTGGGGACTAGCGGAAGTCAGAGGGACGAGCAGTACTTC	CASSLGTSGSQRDEQYF
TRBV7-2	-	few	TRBJ2-7	TGTGCCAGCAGGATCAGCCGGGACTCCTACGAGCAGTACTTC	CASRISRDSYEQYF
TRBV9	-	-	TRBJ1-1	TGTGCCAGCAGCGTATGGTTACAATTCACTGAAGCTTTCTTT	CASSVWLQFTEAFF
TRBV7-2	-	-	TRBJ2-1	TGTGCCAGCAGCTTACCGCAGCCCTACAATGAGCAGTTCTTC	CASSLPQPYNEQFF
TRBV11-3	-	-	TRBJ2-2	TGTGCCAGCAGCTTAGTTAGCCGGGAGCTGTTTTTT	CASSLVSRELFF
TRBV9	-	-	TRBJ1-2	TGTGCCAGCAGCGTCATCCCGGACGGAGGAAGCTACACCTTC	CASSVIPDGGSYTF
TRBV11-2	TRBD2	-	TRBJ2-2	TGTGCCAGCAGCTTAGGGCTGCGGGAGGATACCGGGGAGCTGTTTTTT	CASSLGLREDTGELFF
TRBV29-1	-	-	TRBJ2-1	TGCAGCGTTCAGGGGATATACAGCGATGAGCAGTTCTTC	CSVQGIYSDEQFF
TRBV9	TRBD2	few	TRBJ2-7	TGTGCCAGCAGCCCAGCTGGACTAGCGGGTCCCAACGAGCAGTACTTC	CASSPAGLAGPNEQYF
TRBV7-2	-	-	TRBJ2-1	TGTGCCAGCAGCACTTACAATGAGCAGTTCTTC	CASSTYNEQFF
TRBV5-4	-	once	TRBJ2-5	TGTGCCAGCAGCCTCCTCCAAGAGACCCAGTACTTC	CASSLLQETQYF
TRBV4-1	-	-	TRBJ1-1	TGCGCCAGCAGCCAAGATTTGCGGGCTGAAGCTTTCTTT	CASSQDLRAEAFF
TRBV29-1	-	few	TRBJ2-5	TGCAGCGTTGAGAGTGGGGAGACCCAGTACTTC	CSVESGETQYF
TRBV30	TRBD2	-	TRBJ2-7	TGTGCCTGGAGTGGCCTAGCGGGAACATACGAGCAGTACTTC	CAWSGLAGTYEQYF
TRBV19	-	few	TRBJ2-1	TGTGCCAGTAGCCCCGGGCGGGAGCAGTTCTTC	CASSPGREQFF
TRBV4-3	-	-	TRBJ2-7	TGCGCCAGCAGCCAAGTTTATGGTCCAGGGAACTACGAGCAGTACTTC	CASSQVYGPGNYEQYF
TRBV30	-	few	TRBJ2-1	TGTGCCTGGAGTGTATTGACATTCAATGAGCAGTTCTTC	CAWSVLTFNEQFF
TRBV30	-	few	TRBJ2-3	TGTGCCTGGAGTTCTCGGCGGTACACAGATACGCAGTATTTT	CAWSSRRYTDTQYF
TRBV30	-	-	TRBJ2-1	TGTGCCTGGAGTGCGGGTACCTACAATGAGCAGTTCTTC	CAWSAGTYNEQFF
TRBV7-2	TRBD1	-	TRBJ2-6	TGTGCCAGCAGCCGCCTGACAGGGGGGGCCAACGTCCTGACTTTC	CASSRLTGGANVLTF
TRBV30	-	-	TRBJ2-7	TGTGCCTGGAGGAAGCCGGGCAGGGCCAGGACGGAAGAGCAGTACTTC	CAWRKPGRARTEEQYF
TRBV2	TRBD2	-	TRBJ2-1	TGTGCCAGCAGTGAACCTCGGGGGACTAGCGATAATGAGCAGTTCTTC	CASSEPRGTSDNEQFF
TRBV30	TRBD2	-	TRBJ2-1	TGTGCCTGGACCAGAATTCTAGCGGGAACCTACAATGAGCAGTTCTTC	CAWTRILAGTYNEQFF
TRBV7-2	-	few	TRBJ2-5	TGTGCCAGCAGCTTGGGGTCTACACCAGAGACCCAGTACTTC	CASSLGSTPETQYF
TRBV7-9	-	-	TRBJ2-1	TGTGCCAGCAGCCCCCGCCTTAGGGGTAATGAGCAGTTCTTC	CASSPRLRGNEQFF
TRBV18	-	-	TRBJ2-7	TGTGCCAGCTCACCACCTACAGGAACCTACGAGCAGTACTTC	CASSPPTGTYEQYF
TRBV19	-	-	TRBJ1-5	TGTGCCAGTAGTATATCCAGGGTGGGCAGCAATCAGCCCCAGCATTTT	CASSISRVGSNQPQHF
TRBV19	TRBD2	-	TRBJ2-2	TGTGCCAGTAGTAGACTAGCGGGAGGCCCTAACACCGGGGAGCTGTTTTTT	CASSRLAGGPNTGELFF
TRBV19	-	few	TRBJ2-1	TGTGCCAGTAGTATAGAACGGGCTTACCAGGGTGAGCAGTTCTTC	CASSIERAYQGEQFF
TRBV9	-	-	TRBJ1-1	TGTGCCAGCAGCGTTAGCCCGGAAGGTACTGAAGCTTTCTTT	CASSVSPEGTEAFF
TRBV15	-	-	TRBJ2-1	TGTGCCACCAGCAGAGCTCGGCTTGACGCTCCCCTCAATGAGCAGTTCTTC	CATSRARLDAPLNEQFF
TRBV7-2	TRBD1	once	TRBJ1-1	TGTGCCAGCAGCTTAGTCGGGACAGGGGGCACTGAAGCTTTCTTT	CASSLVGTGGTEAFF
TRBV5-1	TRBD2	-	TRBJ2-1	TGCGCCAGCAGCCCGGGGACTAGCGGGAACAATGAGCAGTTCTTC	CASSPGTSGNNEQFF
TRBV29-1	TRBD1	few	TRBJ2-7	TGCAGCGTTGCGGCAGGGGGCCTCTACGAGCAGTACTTC	CSVAAGGLYEQYF
TRBV6-1	-	-	TRBJ2-7	TGTGCCAGCAGTGAAGCGTCTTGGGGGCGCGAGCAGTACTTC	CASSEASWGREQYF
TRBV6-5	-	-	TRBJ2-7	TGTGCCAGCAGTTATCAGGGGAGGTACGAGCAGTACTTC	CASSYQGRYEQYF